The rows below give T cell receptor beta chains drawn from one sample of a study of CXCR3-negative and CXCR3-positive naive CD8 T cells. TCRdb re-called the 5' RACE reads; one entry per CDR3 protein, DNA not given. The sample totals roughly 61,000 distinct CDR3 sequences; its top ten clones hold 0.5% to 0.55%. The sample taken for sequencing was naive CXCR3+ CD8+ T cells from blood. Receptors were obtained from a human donor in good health. Some clones in this sample may be carry-over from other donors' samples. Each CDR3 is given with its conserved first and last residue. Each record gives: J gene, V gene, CDR3 protein.

TRBJ2-2,TRBV12-3/TRBV12-4,CASSPITGELFF
TRBJ1-1,TRBV12-3/TRBV12-4,CASSLRFTEAFF
TRBJ2-7,TRBV7-9,CASSLPSSCEQYF
TRBJ1-2,TRBV12-3/TRBV12-4,CASSLNPGYGYTF
TRBJ2-7,TRBV5-1,CASSDTRGVVAYEQYF
TRBJ1-1,TRBV28,CASSSSQGRRTEAFF
TRBJ2-7,TRBV6-2/TRBV6-3,CASLGTNGDEQYF
TRBJ2-1,TRBV24-1,CATSDLPGGEQFF
TRBJ2-1,TRBV15,CATSTSQGPSYNEQFF
TRBJ2-1,TRBV5-5,CASSLAGVTYNEQFF
TRBJ2-7,TRBV29-1,CSGKGTGVFEQYF
TRBJ2-7,TRBV7-9,CASSLEDQAYEQYF
TRBJ2-5,TRBV21-1,CASSKTGPPWETQYF
TRBJ1-5,TRBV7-8,CASSLVDSSNQPQHF
TRBJ2-7,TRBV7-8,CASSPGGASYEQYF
TRBJ2-1,TRBV7-6,CASSADTLSYNEQFF
TRBJ1-5,TRBV7-2,CASSLRPAYNQPQHF
TRBJ2-7,TRBV29-1,CSVEDRTYEQYF
TRBJ1-2,TRBV7-3,CASSLIPDNHGGYTF
TRBJ2-5,TRBV20-1,CSARPRLAEETQYF
TRBJ2-7,TRBV7-2,CASSSGTADSNYFIYEQYF
TRBJ2-1,TRBV20-1,CSATGTPSYNEQFF
TRBJ2-7,TRBV21-1,CASSKKNTPGPTTSEQYF
TRBJ1-5,TRBV6-6,CASSTVQGNQPQHF
TRBJ1-5,TRBV6-2/TRBV6-3,CASTQEIINQPQHF
TRBJ1-5,TRBV29-1,CSVEVGGGDQPQHF